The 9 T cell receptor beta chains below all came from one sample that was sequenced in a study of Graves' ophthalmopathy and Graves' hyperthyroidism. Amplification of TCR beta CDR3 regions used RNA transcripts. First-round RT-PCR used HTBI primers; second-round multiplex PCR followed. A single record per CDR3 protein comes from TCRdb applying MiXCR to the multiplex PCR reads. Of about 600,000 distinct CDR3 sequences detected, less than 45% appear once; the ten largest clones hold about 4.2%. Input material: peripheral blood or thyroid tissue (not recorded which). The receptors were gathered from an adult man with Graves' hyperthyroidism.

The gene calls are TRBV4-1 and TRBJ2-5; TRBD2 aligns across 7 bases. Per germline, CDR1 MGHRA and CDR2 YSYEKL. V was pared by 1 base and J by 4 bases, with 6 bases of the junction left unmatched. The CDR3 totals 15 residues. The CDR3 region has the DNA TGCGCCAGCAGCCAAGCCCCCCAGCGGGGAGAGACCCAGTACTTC. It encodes CASSQAPQRGETQYF.

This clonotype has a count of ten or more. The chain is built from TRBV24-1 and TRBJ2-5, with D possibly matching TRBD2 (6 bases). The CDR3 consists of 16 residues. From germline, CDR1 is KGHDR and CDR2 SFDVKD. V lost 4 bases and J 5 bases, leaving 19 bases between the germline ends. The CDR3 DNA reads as TGTGCCACCAGTGACGCCGCCGTGGAGGGCGGTGAGACCCAGTACTTC. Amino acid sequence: CATSDAAVEGGETQYF.

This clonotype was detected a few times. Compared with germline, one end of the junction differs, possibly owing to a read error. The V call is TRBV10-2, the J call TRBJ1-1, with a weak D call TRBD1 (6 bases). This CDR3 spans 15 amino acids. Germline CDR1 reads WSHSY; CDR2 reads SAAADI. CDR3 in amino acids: CASSLHHRVGTEAFF. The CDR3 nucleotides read TGTGCCAGCAGTTTACACCACAGGGTCGGCACTGAAGCTTTCTTT.

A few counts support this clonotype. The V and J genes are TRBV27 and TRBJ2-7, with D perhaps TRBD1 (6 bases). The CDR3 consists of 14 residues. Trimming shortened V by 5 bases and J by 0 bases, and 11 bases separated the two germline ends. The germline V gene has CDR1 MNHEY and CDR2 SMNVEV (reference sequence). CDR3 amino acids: CASSIRGSSYEQYF. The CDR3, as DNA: TGTGCCAGCAGTATCAGGGGCAGCTCCTACGAGCAGTACTTC.

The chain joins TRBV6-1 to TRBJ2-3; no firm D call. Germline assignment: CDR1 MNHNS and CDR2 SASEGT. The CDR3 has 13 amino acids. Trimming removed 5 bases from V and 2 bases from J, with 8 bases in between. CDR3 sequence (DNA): TGTGCCAGCAGTTACGCTCTCACAGATACGCAGTATTTT. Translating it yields CASSYALTDTQYF.

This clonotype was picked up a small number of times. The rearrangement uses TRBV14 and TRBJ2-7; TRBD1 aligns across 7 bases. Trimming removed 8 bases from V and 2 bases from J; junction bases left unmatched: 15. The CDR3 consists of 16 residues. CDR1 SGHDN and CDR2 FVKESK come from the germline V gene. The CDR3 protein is CASSPSTGLSAYEQYF. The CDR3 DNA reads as TGTGCCAGCTCACCATCGACAGGGCTCTCCGCCTACGAGCAGTACTTC.

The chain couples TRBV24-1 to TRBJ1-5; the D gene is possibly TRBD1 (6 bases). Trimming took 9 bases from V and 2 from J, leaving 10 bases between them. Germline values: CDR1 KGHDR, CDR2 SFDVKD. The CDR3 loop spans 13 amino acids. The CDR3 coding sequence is TGTGCCACCGGGGAGGGGGGCAATCAGCCCCAGCATTTT. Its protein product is CATGEGGNQPQHF.

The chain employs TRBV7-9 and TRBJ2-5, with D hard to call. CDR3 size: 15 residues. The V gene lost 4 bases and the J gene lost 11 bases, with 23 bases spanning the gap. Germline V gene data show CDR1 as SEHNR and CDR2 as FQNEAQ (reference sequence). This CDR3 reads CASSSGTIVVDTQYF. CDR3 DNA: TGTGCCAGCAGCTCAGGAACCATTGTAGTGGATACGCAGTACTTC.

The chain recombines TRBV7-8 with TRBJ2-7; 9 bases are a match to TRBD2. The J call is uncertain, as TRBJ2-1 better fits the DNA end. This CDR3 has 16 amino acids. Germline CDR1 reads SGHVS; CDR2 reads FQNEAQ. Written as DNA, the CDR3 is TGTGCCAGCAGCTTAGTTTTAGCGGGAGTCTCGAATGAGCAGTTCTTC. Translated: CASSLVLAGVSNEQFF.